This T cell receptor (beta chain) is drawn from a study of cytomegalovirus exposure and HLA in healthy donors. Broader study findings: A highly shared variant cluster was judged a likely technical artifact. While the bulk of TCR sequences proved rare, some public TCRs turned up in many donors.

As concerns this clone: What it binds is not known.

CDR3 length: 12 residues. Per germline, CDR1 MNHEY and CDR2 SVGAGI. Trimming removed 5 bases at V and 7 bases at J, with 9 bases between. Primers for the PCR totalled 60 Vbeta and 13 Jbeta. The repertoire was sequenced with immunoSEQ multiplex PCR; TCRdb's copy has only in-frame clones and lacks some. The profile shows over 80,000 clones, 60% to 85% of them singletons. The source of this sequence is a man aged 55 to 70 in good health and CMV-seropositive. The V gene is TRBV6-5, the J gene TRBJ2-1, with D possibly TRBD2 on 5 matching bases. Sequencing input: PBMCs. The DNA of the CDR3 is TGTGCCAGCAGTCGGACTGCTAATGAGCAGTTCTTC. As protein: CASSRTANEQFF.